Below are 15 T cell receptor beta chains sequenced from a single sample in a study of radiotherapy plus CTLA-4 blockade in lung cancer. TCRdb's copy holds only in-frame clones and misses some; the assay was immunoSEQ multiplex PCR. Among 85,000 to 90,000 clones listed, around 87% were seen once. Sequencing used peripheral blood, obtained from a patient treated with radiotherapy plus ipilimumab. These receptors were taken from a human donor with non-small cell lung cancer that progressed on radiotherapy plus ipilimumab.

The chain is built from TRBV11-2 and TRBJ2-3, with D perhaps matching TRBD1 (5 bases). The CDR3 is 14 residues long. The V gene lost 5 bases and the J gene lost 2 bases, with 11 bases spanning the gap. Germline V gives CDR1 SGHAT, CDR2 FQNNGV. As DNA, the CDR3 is TGTGCCAGCAGCGCCCACAGGACCACAGATACGCAGTATTTT. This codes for CASSAHRTTDTQYF.

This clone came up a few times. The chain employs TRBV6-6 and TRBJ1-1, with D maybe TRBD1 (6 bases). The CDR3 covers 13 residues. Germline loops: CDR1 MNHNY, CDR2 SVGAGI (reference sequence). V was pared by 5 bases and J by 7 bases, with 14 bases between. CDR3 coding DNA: TGTGCCAGCAGTCATGAACAGGGAAATGAAGCTTTCTTT. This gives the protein CASSHEQGNEAFF.

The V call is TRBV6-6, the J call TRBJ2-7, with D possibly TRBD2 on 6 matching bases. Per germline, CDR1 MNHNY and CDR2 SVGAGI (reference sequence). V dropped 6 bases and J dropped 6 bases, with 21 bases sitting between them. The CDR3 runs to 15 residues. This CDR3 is CASRPLAGRFAEQYF. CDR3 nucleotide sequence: TGTGCCAGCAGACCATTGGCAGGGAGGTTTGCCGAGCAGTACTTC.

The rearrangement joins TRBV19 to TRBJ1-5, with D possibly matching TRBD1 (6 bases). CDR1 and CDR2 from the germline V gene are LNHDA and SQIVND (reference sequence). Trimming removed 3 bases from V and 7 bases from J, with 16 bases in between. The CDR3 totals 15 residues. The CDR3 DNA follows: TGTGCCAGTAGTATCGCGGACAGTATCGGGCAGCCCCAGCATTTT. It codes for CASSIADSIGQPQHF.

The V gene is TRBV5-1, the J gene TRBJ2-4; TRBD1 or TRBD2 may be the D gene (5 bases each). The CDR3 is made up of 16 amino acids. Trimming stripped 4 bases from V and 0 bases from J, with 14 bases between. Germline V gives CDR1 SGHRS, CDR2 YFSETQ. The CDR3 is CASSDGTGIAKNIQYF. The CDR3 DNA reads TGCGCCAGCAGCGATGGGACGGGAATAGCCAAAAACATTCAGTACTTC.

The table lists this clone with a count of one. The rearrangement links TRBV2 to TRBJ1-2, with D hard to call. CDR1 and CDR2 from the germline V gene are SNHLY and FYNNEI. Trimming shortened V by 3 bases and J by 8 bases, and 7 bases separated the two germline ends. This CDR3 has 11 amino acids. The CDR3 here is CASSEVWGYTF. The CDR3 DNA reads TGTGCCAGCAGTGAGGTGTGGGGCTACACCTTC.

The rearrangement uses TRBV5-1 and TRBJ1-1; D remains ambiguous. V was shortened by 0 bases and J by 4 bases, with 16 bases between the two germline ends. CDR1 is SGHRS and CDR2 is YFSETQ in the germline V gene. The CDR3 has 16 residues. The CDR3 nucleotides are TGCGCCAGCAGCTTGGTTTTGTGGAAGCATGGCACTGAAGCTTTCTTT. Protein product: CASSLVLWKHGTEAFF.

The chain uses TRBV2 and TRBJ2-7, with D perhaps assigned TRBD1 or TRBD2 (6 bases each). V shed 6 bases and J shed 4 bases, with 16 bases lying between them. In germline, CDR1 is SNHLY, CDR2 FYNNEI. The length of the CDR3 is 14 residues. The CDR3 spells CASRGTGARYEQYF. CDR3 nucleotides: TGTGCCAGCAGGGGAACGGGGGCGCGATACGAGCAGTACTTC.

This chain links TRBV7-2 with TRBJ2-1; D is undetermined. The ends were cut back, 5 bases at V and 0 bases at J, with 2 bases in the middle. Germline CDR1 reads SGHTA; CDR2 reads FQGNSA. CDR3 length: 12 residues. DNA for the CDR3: TGTGCCAGCAGCCCCTCCTACAATGAGCAGTTCTTC. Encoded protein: CASSPSYNEQFF.

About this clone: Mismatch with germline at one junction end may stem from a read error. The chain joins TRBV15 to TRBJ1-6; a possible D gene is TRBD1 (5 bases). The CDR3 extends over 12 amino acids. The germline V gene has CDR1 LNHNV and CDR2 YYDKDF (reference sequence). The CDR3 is CATSRGQGLLDF. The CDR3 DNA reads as TGTGCCACCAGCAGAGGTCAGGGCCTCCTGGACTTT.

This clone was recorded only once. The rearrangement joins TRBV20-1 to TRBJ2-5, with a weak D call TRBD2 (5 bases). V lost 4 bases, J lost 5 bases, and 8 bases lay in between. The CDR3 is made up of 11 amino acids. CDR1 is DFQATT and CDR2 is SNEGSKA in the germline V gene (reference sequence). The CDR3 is CSAILGETQYF. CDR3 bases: TGCAGTGCTATACTAGGGGAGACCCAGTACTTC.

The CDR3 sequence is CASRGTSGNYNEQFF. The CDR3 nucleotides are TGTGCCAGCAGGGGGACTAGCGGAAACTACAATGAGCAGTTCTTC. The chain links TRBV2 to TRBJ2-1; 11 bases match TRBD2. This CDR3 region has 15 residues. Trimming took 6 bases from V and 3 from J; bases not matched to a gene: 4. Per the germline V gene, CDR1 is SNHLY and CDR2 is FYNNEI.

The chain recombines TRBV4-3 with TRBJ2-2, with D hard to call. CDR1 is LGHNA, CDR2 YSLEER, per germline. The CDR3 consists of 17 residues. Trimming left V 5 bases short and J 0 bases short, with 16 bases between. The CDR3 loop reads CASSYVPGSANTGELFF. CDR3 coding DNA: TGCGCCAGCAGCTACGTCCCGGGTTCCGCGAACACCGGGGAGCTGTTTTTT.

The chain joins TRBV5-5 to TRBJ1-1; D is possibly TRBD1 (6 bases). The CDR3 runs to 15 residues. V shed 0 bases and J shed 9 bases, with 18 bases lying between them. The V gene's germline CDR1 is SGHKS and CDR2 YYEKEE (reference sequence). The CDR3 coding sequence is TGTGCCAGCAGCTTGGAGAAAGGGGGGGCGACCCAAGCTTTCTTT. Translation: CASSLEKGGATQAFF.

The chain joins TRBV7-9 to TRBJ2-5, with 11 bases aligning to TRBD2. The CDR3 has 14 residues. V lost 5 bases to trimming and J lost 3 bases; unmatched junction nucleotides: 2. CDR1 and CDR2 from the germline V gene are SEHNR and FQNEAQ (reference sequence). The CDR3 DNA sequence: TGTGCCAGCAGCCCGGGACTAGCGGAAGAGACCCAGTACTTC. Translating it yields CASSPGLAEETQYF. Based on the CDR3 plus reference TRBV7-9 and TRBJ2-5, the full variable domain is DTGVSQNPRHKITKRGQNVTFRCDPISEHNRLYWYRQTLGQGPEFLTYFQNEAQLEKSRLLSDRFSAERPKGSFSTLEIQRTEQGDSAMYLCASSPGLAEETQYFGPGTRLLVL.